This T cell receptor beta chain was identified in a study of Ad26.COV2.S vaccination and SARS-CoV-2 variants. The method was immunoSEQ multiplex PCR; TCRdb's version includes in-frame clones alone and lacks a portion of them. The sample holds about 330,000 clones, around 90% seen once. This clone has only one observation. Germline loops: CDR1 MNHEY, CDR2 SMNVEV (reference sequence). The CDR3 extends over 14 amino acids. J was trimmed by 4 bases and V by 2 bases; bases with no gene match: 4. Indicated treatment: some 20 received Ad26.COV2.S at low or high dose, single or two shots; five or six received placebo; per-sample allocation not given. Specimen acquisition occurred on day 63 following the initial vaccine or placebo injection.

Here the sequenced sample was peripheral blood, taken in a trial of Ad26.COV2.S vaccine versus placebo. The chain is built from TRBV27 and TRBJ1-2; TRBD1 matches at 7 bases. This receptor was taken from a person between 18 and 59 years old who received the Ad26.COV2.S COVID-19 vaccine or a placebo. The CDR3 spells CASSLQGDFYGYTF. In nucleotides, the CDR3 is TGTGCCAGCAGTTTACAGGGGGACTTCTATGGCTACACCTTC.